One and the same sample provided the 15 T cell receptor beta chains below, sequenced in a study of OX40 agonist ivuxolimab in advanced cancers. Measured with immunoSEQ multiplex PCR; TCRdb has only the in-frame clones, and not every one. The table shows some 60,000 clones, with about 85% occurring only once. This material consisted of CD4+ or CD8+ T cells sorted from blood, taken in a trial of the OX40 agonist ivuxolimab. The receptors stem from an adult with an advanced solid tumor such as melanoma, head and neck, liver or kidney cancer.

The chain uses TRBV10-3 and TRBJ1-1; a possible D gene is TRBD1 (5 bases). Germline V CDR1 and CDR2: ENHRY, SYGVKD. Between the trimmed V and J ends, which lost 11 bases and 3 bases, there was a span of 16 bases. The CDR3 covers 13 residues. Here the CDR3 DNA reads TGTGCCTCCACTTTAGGACAAGACACTGAAGCTTTCTTT. It encodes CASTLGQDTEAFF.

This chain joins TRBV7-2 and TRBJ2-2, with a possible D match to TRBD1 (5 bases). The CDR3 has 19 amino acids. CDR1 and CDR2 (germline): SGHTA, FQGNSA. Between the trimmed V and J ends, which lost 5 bases and 0 bases, there was a span of 22 bases. CDR3 amino acids: CASSTIPGRQRSNTGELFF. The CDR3 region has the DNA TGTGCCAGCAGCACCATCCCCGGCAGACAGAGATCGAACACCGGGGAGCTGTTTTTT.

This clone was found once. The chain links TRBV28 to TRBJ2-5; D is perhaps TRBD2 (6 bases). This CDR3 has 13 amino acids. The germline gives CDR1 MDHEN, CDR2 SYDVKM. V was cut by 7 bases and J by 4 bases, with 13 bases left in between. CDR3 nucleotide sequence: TGTGCCAGCACGGCGGGGTTGCGAGAGACCCAGTACTTC. It translates to CASTAGLRETQYF. Supplemented by reference TRBV28 and TRBJ2-5, the full variable domain reads DVKVTQSSRYLVKRTGEKVFLECVQDMDHENMFWYRQDPGLGLRLIYFSYDVKMKEKGDIPEGYSVSREKKERFSLILESASTNQTSMYLCASTAGLRETQYFGPGTRLLVL.

This clone was found a few times. V usage is TRBV19 and J usage is TRBJ1-1; 7 nucleotides line up with TRBD1. This CDR3 has 12 residues. CDR1 and CDR2 from the germline V gene are LNHDA and SQIVND (reference sequence). V was clipped by 3 bases and J by 7 bases; unmatched bases: 2. The CDR3 region is CASSMGTVEAFF. CDR3 nucleotide sequence: TGTGCCAGTAGTATGGGGACAGTTGAAGCTTTCTTT.

This clone was picked up one time. The V gene is TRBV9, the J gene TRBJ2-3; 8 bases line up with TRBD1. The germline gives CDR1 SGDLS, CDR2 YYNGEE. Trimming cost V 4 bases and J 6 bases; bases outside gene matches: 4. This CDR3 spans 13 amino acids. The CDR3 DNA is TGTGCCAGCAGCCACCGACAGGGGGATACGCAGTATTTT. Residues: CASSHRQGDTQYF.

The chain combines TRBV11-1 with TRBJ2-5; TRBD1 matches at 9 bases. The V segment lost 4 bases and the J segment 1 base; nucleotides outside the gene matches: 4. The CDR3 runs to 15 residues. Germline CDR1 is SGHAT and CDR2 is FQDESV (reference sequence). The CDR3 sequence: CASSSRDRVQETQYF. In DNA, the CDR3 is TGTGCCAGCAGCTCCCGGGACAGGGTCCAAGAGACCCAGTACTTC. The complete variable domain, with remaining parts taken from reference TRBV11-1 and TRBJ2-5, reads EAEVAQSPRYKITEKSQAVAFWCDPISGHATLYWYRQILGQGPELLVQFQDESVVDDSQLPKDRFSAERLKGVDSTLKIQPAELGDSAMYLCASSSRDRVQETQYFGPGTRLLVL.

The gene calls are TRBV6-5 and TRBJ2-2; no firm D call. Germline CDR1 MNHEY, CDR2 SVGAGI. V lost 0 bases to trimming and J lost 5 bases, with 10 bases between them. The CDR3 is 15 amino acids. The CDR3 nucleotides read TGTGCCAGCAGTTACTCTAGTCCCGTTACCGGGGAGCTGTTTTTT. Encoded protein: CASSYSSPVTGELFF.

V usage is TRBV5-6 and J usage is TRBJ2-6; D unclear. CDR1 is SGHDT and CDR2 is YYEEEE in the germline V gene. V lost 1 base to trimming and J lost 0 bases, with 14 bases between them. This CDR3 region has 18 residues. CDR3 bases: TGTGCCAGCAGCTTGACTAAGCGACTTGACTCTGGGGCCAACGTCCTGACTTTC. This encodes CASSLTKRLDSGANVLTF.

V gene TRBV5-1 combines with J gene TRBJ2-3; the D call may be TRBD1 or TRBD2 (5 bases each). The V end lost 4 bases, the J end lost 0 bases, and 12 bases lay between the germline ends. Germline values: CDR1 SGHRS, CDR2 YFSETQ. This CDR3 has 15 residues. The CDR3 DNA follows: TGCGCCAGCAGCATGATGGGACCTAGCACAGATACGCAGTATTTT. Amino acids: CASSMMGPSTDTQYF. Combining the CDR3 with reference TRBV5-1 and TRBJ2-3 gives the whole variable domain KAGVTQTPRYLIKTRGQQVTLSCSPISGHRSVSWYQQTPGQGLQFLFEYFSETQRNKGNFPGRFSGRQFSNSRSEMNVSTLELGDSALYLCASSMMGPSTDTQYFGPGTRLTVL.

The V gene is TRBV6-1, the J gene TRBJ2-3; 10 nucleotides align to TRBD1. The V gene end was trimmed by 6 bases and the J gene end by 1 base; junction bases not matched to a gene: 4. The CDR3 contains 15 residues. The germline gives CDR1 MNHNS, CDR2 SASEGT. The CDR3 DNA reads TGTGCCAGCAGGCGACAGGGGGCAGGCACAGATACGCAGTATTTT. It yields the protein CASRRQGAGTDTQYF.

This clone has only a few counts. The chain couples TRBV5-8 to TRBJ2-3; 9 nucleotides agree with TRBD2. The CDR3 loop spans 17 amino acids. CDR1 is SGHTS and CDR2 is YDEGEE in the germline V gene. The V gene end was trimmed by 2 bases and the J gene end by 0 bases; junction bases not matched to a gene: 7. DNA for the CDR3: TGTGCCAGCAGCTTTGGCGGGGGGGATGCTAGCACAGATACGCAGTATTTT. This gives the protein CASSFGGGDASTDTQYF.

The rearrangement joins TRBV2 to TRBJ2-1; 8 bases match TRBD2. V lost 5 bases and J lost 2; bases outside the gene matches: 8. This CDR3 spans 16 amino acids. Germline CDR1 reads SNHLY; CDR2 reads FYNNEI. The CDR3 bases are TGTGCCAGCAGTCTCAAGCGGGAGTTGACCTACAATGAGCAGTTCTTC. Protein: CASSLKRELTYNEQFF.

In this sample, this clone turned up a few times. This chain uses TRBV28 with TRBJ1-6; no clear D. The V gene's germline CDR1 is MDHEN and CDR2 SYDVKM. The length of the CDR3 is 13 residues. V lost 7 bases to trimming and J lost 4 bases, with 8 bases between them. Here the CDR3 DNA reads TGTGCCAGCATGCTACAGTATAATTCACCCCTCCACTTT. Encoded protein: CASMLQYNSPLHF.

The count of this clone is one. The chain employs TRBV6-1 and TRBJ1-5; 7 nucleotides match TRBD1. The CDR3 covers 14 residues. J lost 5 bases, V lost 2 bases, and 3 bases had no gene match. CDR1 MNHNS and CDR2 SASEGT come from the germline V gene. The CDR3 bases are TGTGCCAGCAGTGAACAGGGGGAGGATCAGCCCCAGCATTTT. Translating it yields CASSEQGEDQPQHF.

This sequence joins TRBV5-1 and TRBJ2-1, with TRBD2 matching over 10 bases. The germline gives CDR1 SGHRS, CDR2 YFSETQ. CDR3 length: 16 amino acids. Losses at the gene ends were 0 bases for V and 2 bases for J; bases not matched to a gene: 2. CDR3 coding DNA: TGCGCCAGCAGCTTGGATACTAGCGGGGCCTACAATGAGCAGTTCTTC. Amino acid sequence: CASSLDTSGAYNEQFF.